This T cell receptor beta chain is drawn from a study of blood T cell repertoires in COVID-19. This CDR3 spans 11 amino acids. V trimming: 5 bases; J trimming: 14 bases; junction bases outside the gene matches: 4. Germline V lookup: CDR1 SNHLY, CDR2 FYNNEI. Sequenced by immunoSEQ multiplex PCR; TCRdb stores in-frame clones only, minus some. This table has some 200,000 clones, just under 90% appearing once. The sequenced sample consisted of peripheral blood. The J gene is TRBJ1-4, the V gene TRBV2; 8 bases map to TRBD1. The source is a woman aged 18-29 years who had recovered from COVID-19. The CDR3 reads CASSSGGPLFF. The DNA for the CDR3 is TGTGCCAGCAGTTCAGGGGGCCCCCTGTTTTTT.